The sequence of this TCR beta chain was determined in a study of T cells after yellow fever vaccination. Across the study: The fractions with low cell numbers were processed using SMART-Seq v4 Ultra Low Input.

CDR3 size: 13 residues. The V gene end was trimmed by 11 bases and the J gene end by 6 bases; junction bases not matched to a gene: 7. Germline-derived CDR1 and CDR2 are MNHEY and SVGEGT. This clonotype was seen only a few times. Its antigen is unidentified. Findings and caveats of the study: Abundant bulk-derived clonotypes could contaminate FACS-sorted repertoires.

TCRdb ran MiXCR on the 5' RACE reads and lists one entry per CDR3 protein. The top ten clones hold roughly 19% of a sample with a few hundred thousand distinct CDR3 sequences, about 19% of them seen once. The source material was PBMCs, sampled before the yellow fever booster vaccination. This TCR was sampled from a man aged 18 to 35 who received the YFV17D yellow fever vaccine. This chain uses TRBV6-2 or TRBV6-3 with TRBJ1-5; 10 bases map to TRBD1. CDR3 sequence: CAGRQGAGQPQHF. Written as DNA, the CDR3 is TGTGCCGGACGACAGGGGGCGGGTCAGCCCCAGCATTTT.